In its sample, the clone carrying this T cell receptor (beta chain) was seen a few times. Its antigen is unidentified. The data derive from a study of Ad26.COV2.S vaccination and SARS-CoV-2 variants. The overall study: A participant enrolled in the COV1001 Ad26.COV2.S trial arm provided the sample.

Overall study findings and caveats: Breadth of non-spike TCRs did not differ between vaccinees and placebo recipients. Placebo recipients showed lower spike-specific TCR breadth than vaccinees. Vaccinees reportedly had broad spike-specific CD8+ and CD4+ T cell responses.

Only in-frame clones appear in the TCRdb table, and some are missing; sequencing was by immunoSEQ multiplex PCR. The sample records about 400,000 clones, over 75% being singletons. J gave up 4 bases and V 5 bases, and 5 bases lay outside the gene matches. The length of the CDR3 is 14 residues. Germline CDR1 SGHTA, CDR2 FQGTGA. Treatment specified: about 20 received Ad26.COV2.S at low or high dose, single or two shots; 5 received placebo; per-sample allocation not given. The samples were gathered on day 63 after the first injection of vaccine or placebo. The sequencing here drew on peripheral blood, taken in a trial of Ad26.COV2.S vaccine versus placebo. The chain carries TRBV7-3 and TRBJ1-1, with TRBD1 identical over 9 bases. This sequence originates from a person between 18 and 65 years old who received the Ad26.COV2.S COVID-19 vaccine or a placebo. DNA of the CDR3: TGTGCCAGCAGCCTAGGACAGGGGAGCACTGAAGCTTTCTTT. This gives the protein CASSLGQGSTEAFF.